A single T cell receptor (beta chain) is shown here with its context. No cognate antigen has been identified for it. No clone much larger than this one lies a single base away; base qualities are absent. The data belong to a study of shared clonotypes between healthy human individuals (dated by TCRdb to about 2020). General notes on the study: The cohort included three men and a couple of women between 18 and 49 years of age. For each donor, CD4 naive and CD4 memory were each given three plates, CD8 naive was given two plates, and CD8 memory was given one plate. Blood TCR repertoires of about five healthy adults were deeply sequenced to estimate repertoire size and the extent of clonotype sharing between individuals. Libraries were prepared and TCR repertoires were sequenced by different laboratories using diverse techniques, in order to increase sequencing depth and limit assay-specific biases. Each donor's leukapheresis produced roughly between roughly 0.85 and 9.5 billion PBMCs.

Trimming costs V 4 bases and J 4 bases, and their ends lie 13 bases apart. The germline V gene yields SGHRS for CDR1 and YFSETQ for CDR2. The CDR3, from cysteine to phenylalanine, totals 14 residues. Only the CDR3 part of the read is kept: 42 bases, read in frame from the first base. Beyond this particular receptor, the publication reports: Around 5% of naive CD4, 3% to 4% of naive CD8, approximately 2% of memory CD4, and about 0.4% of memory CD8 clonotypes were shared across a handful of donors. Clonotypes shared by all four sorted-subset donors showed higher generation probabilities than non-shared clonotypes. Because the study included only a small number of donors, the genetic and exposure-history diversity represented was limited. Estimated clonotype richness was generally larger for naive than for memory subsets. Sampling was restricted to blood, and TCR repertoires in tissues likely differ from the TCR repertoires found in blood. Pairwise subsampling indicated that sequencing depth was expected to affect the degree of clonotype sharing among donors. Incomplete sequencing was indicated by rarefaction of sorted-subset datasets, despite the large sequencing depth.

Using the deep immunoSEQ assay, TCR CDR3 regions were amplified from genomic DNA by multiplex PCR. Genomic DNA extracted from each cell subset was distributed evenly over all wells of several immunoSEQ 96-well plates, and each plate served as one replicate. For sorted subsets, around 200 ng genomic DNA, equal to some 30,000 T cell genomes, was loaded into each replicate PCR. Purified libraries were measured with a Qubit 3.0 fluorometer, size-checked on a Bioanalyzer 2100, and measured again with the KAPA Library Quantification kit. Every immunoSEQ 96-well plate was sequenced on a separate single-read 150-cycle Illumina NextSeq 550 flow cell. As for the original processing: Because the immunoSEQ output held only junctional sequences and lacked quality scores, the filtering could not match the filtering applied to full-length reads. Sequences were annotated with PyIR, a Python wrapper for IgBLAST v1.9, using IMGT germline references to assign V/J genes and CDR3. Any read was removed if the V/J assignment was weak (E-value above 1e-6), the CDR3 was missing, or the read contained stop codons, out-of-frame junctions, or ambiguous translated residues. V3J clonotypes were defined by identical inferred V gene, J gene, and CDR3 amino acid sequence. Percentage overlap between repertoires was calculated by dividing the number of shared unique clonotypes by the size of the smaller repertoire. Three approaches were used to assess repertoire richness: RTK rarefaction, the Chao1 estimator, and Recon v2.1 estimates of unobserved clonotypes. Generation probabilities were computed with OLGA for all TCRbeta clonotypes obtained by the gDNA method from several donors. Held by TCRdb, this immuneACCESS table contains in-frame sequences only and omits some clones. Under half of the omission traces to an unresolved V gene where checked; the cause of the rest is unknown. That table gives V, J and clone size, and the DNA gave D and trimming. The sample contains some 2,500,000 clones, approximately 94% of them found a single time. The ten largest clones add up to 0.35% to 0.45% of the sample.

Donors were healthy HIV-negative adults with no recently reported acute infections or vaccinations. All donors were Caucasian adults living in Nashville, Tennessee, USA. CD4+ T cells were enriched by magnetic negative selection; naive cells were then positively selected on CD45RA, and the negative fraction formed the memory subset. Blood was obtained by leukapheresis, after which PBMCs were separated by Ficoll-Histopaque density gradient centrifugation and cryopreserved in liquid nitrogen vapor phase. Analytical flow cytometry was used to check the purity and quantity of every magnetically sorted T cell population. Each sorted fraction had its genomic DNA isolated and then quantified by UV absorbance on a Nanodrop 2000c.

In this chain, TRBV5-1 is recombined with TRBJ2-3; the best D guess is TRBD1, with 6 bases matching. The clonotype originates from a man younger than 30 in good health. Some clones in this sample may be carry-over from other donors' samples. The specimen sequenced was naive CD4+ T cells from PBMCs. The cell subset or site label, as the study defines it: CD45RA+ positively selected. The DNA is TGCGCCAGCAGCGATCTACAGGGTTCAGATACGCAGTATTTT. Its protein is CASSDLQGSDTQYF.